This T cell receptor (beta chain) was sequenced in a study of cytomegalovirus exposure and HLA in healthy donors. Study-level findings and limits: In a later analysis, a genetic analysis reported fewer productive-TCR N-insertions in an Asian-associated ancestry cluster than the cohort average. DRB1 had the most TCR associations and HLA-C the fewest, a later analysis found, with rates varying by HLA locus.

In the PCR, 60 Vbeta and 13 Jbeta primers were used. Clones were read by immunoSEQ multiplex PCR, and TCRdb kept only the in-frame ones, dropping some. This table holds about 140,000 clones, roughly 77% found once. Turning to this clone: Its matching antigen is unknown.

This sequence was found in a man in his thirties or forties in good health and CMV-seronegative. Input material: PBMCs.

The CDR3 protein is CASSFRGGTDTQYF. The CDR3, as DNA: TGTGCCAGCAGCTTTCGGGGGGGCACAGATACGCAGTATTTT. The chain is built from TRBV7-9 and TRBJ2-3; TRBD2 matches at 7 bases. V was pared by 3 bases and J by 1 base, with 1 base of the junction left unmatched. This CDR3 is built from 14 residues. The V gene's germline CDR1 is SEHNR and CDR2 FQNEAQ (reference sequence).